This T cell receptor (beta chain) was retrieved from a study of PD-1 blockade in classical Hodgkin lymphoma. Study conclusions and caveats: For complete responders, baseline diversity was comparable to that of newly diagnosed patients. Factors driving the repertoire differences, possibly disease activity or prior therapy, remain undefined. At C4D1, TCR diversity had climbed significantly for CD4+ cells, though not for CD8+ cells.

In the case of this clone: The antigen is undetermined.

Germline-derived CDR1 and CDR2 are LNHDA and SQIVND (reference sequence). This CDR3 has 12 residues. Trimming removed 1 base from V and 8 bases from J, with 8 bases in between. Documented time point: cycle 4 day 1 (C4D1), after less than 7 weeks of nivolumab. There was relapse after autologous stem cell transplantation in every patient, and there was variation in brentuximab vedotin exposure. Purified CD4+ T cells were obtained from thawed PBMCs through magnetic negative selection. Complete response, partial response or progressive disease made up the best responses. Using immunoSEQ multiplex PCR, the repertoire was profiled, and TCRdb retains in-frame clones only, with some absent. The table includes about 25,000 clones, around 86% detected once.

The chain combines TRBV19 with TRBJ1-2; D ambiguous. This sequence was found in a human donor with classical Hodgkin lymphoma. The starting material was CD4+ T cells from blood, obtained before the fourth cycle of nivolumab. The CDR3 coding sequence is TGTGCCAGTAGTATAGGACGGGGAGGCTACACCTTC. As protein: CASSIGRGGYTF.